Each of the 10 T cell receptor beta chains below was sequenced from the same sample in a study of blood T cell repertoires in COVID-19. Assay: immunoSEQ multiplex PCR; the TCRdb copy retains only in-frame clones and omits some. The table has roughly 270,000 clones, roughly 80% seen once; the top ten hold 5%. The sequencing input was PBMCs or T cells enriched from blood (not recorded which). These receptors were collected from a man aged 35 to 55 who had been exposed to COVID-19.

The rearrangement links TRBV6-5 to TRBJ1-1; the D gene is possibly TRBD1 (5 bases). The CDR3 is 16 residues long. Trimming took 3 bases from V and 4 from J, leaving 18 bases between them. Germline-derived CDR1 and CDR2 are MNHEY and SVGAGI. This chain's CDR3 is CASSYLRAPGGTEAFF. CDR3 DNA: TGTGCCAGCAGTTATTTAAGGGCACCCGGGGGCACTGAAGCTTTCTTT.

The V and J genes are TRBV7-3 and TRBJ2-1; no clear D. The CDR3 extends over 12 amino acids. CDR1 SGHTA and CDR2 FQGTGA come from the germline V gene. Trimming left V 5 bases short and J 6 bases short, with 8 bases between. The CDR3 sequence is CASSAQFNEQFF. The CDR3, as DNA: TGTGCCAGCAGCGCACAGTTCAATGAGCAGTTCTTC.

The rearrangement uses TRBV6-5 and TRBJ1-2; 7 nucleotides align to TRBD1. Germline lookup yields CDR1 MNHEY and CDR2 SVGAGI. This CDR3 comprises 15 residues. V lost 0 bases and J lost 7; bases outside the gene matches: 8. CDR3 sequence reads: CASSYSPTGQAGYTF. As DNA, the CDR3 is TGTGCCAGCAGTTACTCCCCGACAGGGCAAGCTGGCTACACCTTC.

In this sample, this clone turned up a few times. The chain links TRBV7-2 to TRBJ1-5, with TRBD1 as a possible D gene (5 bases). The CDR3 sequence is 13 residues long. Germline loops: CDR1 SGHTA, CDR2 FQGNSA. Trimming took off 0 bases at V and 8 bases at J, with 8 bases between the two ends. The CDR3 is CASSLAGREPQHF. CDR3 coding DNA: TGTGCCAGCAGCTTAGCGGGGCGTGAGCCCCAGCATTTT. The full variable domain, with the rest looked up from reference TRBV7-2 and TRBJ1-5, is GAGVSQSPSNKVTEKGKDVELRCDPISGHTALYWYRQSLGQGLEFLIYFQGNSAPDKSGLPSDRFSAERTGGSVSTLTIQRTQQEDSAVYLCASSLAGREPQHFGDGTRLSIL.

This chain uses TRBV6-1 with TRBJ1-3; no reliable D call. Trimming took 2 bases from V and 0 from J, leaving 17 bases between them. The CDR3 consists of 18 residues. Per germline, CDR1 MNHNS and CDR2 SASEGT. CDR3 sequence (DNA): TGTGCCAGCAGTGAAATTACCCTACTAGGCAGCTCTGGAAACACCATATATTTT. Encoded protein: CASSEITLLGSSGNTIYF.

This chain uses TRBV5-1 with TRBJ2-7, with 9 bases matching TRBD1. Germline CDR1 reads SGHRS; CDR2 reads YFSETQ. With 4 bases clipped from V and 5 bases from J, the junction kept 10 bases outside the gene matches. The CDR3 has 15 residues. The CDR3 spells CASSRKTGQGNEQYF. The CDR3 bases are TGCGCCAGCAGCCGGAAGACGGGACAGGGTAACGAGCAGTACTTC.

The CDR3 bases are TGTGCCAGCAGTTATGGGACTAGCGGGACGAAGCAGTACTTC. This encodes CASSYGTSGTKQYF. V gene TRBV6-5 combines with J gene TRBJ2-7, with 13 bases matching TRBD2. Germline V gene data show CDR1 as MNHEY and CDR2 as SVGAGI. This CDR3 region has 14 residues. V was clipped by 3 bases and J by 8 bases; unmatched bases: 4.

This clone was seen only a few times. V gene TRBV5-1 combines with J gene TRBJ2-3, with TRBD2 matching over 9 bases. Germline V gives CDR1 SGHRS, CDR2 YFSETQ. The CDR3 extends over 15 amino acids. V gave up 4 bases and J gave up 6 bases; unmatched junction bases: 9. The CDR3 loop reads CASSIGTSSTDTQYF. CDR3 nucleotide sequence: TGCGCCAGCAGCATCGGGACTAGCTCCACGGATACGCAGTATTTT.

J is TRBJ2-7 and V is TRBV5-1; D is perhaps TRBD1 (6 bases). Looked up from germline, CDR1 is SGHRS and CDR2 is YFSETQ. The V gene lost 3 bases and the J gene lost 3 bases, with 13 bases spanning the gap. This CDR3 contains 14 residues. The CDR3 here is CASSWGGQFYEQYF. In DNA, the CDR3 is TGCGCCAGCAGCTGGGGTGGACAGTTCTACGAGCAGTACTTC.

The CDR3 loop reads CAWTETGVTYYGYTF. Written as DNA, the CDR3 is TGTGCCTGGACTGAGACAGGGGTCACCTACTATGGCTACACCTTC. The chain uses TRBV30 and TRBJ1-2, with TRBD1 matching 8 bases. After removal of 4 bases from V and 3 bases from J, the junction contained 10 bases not matched to a gene. The CDR3 loop spans 15 amino acids. The germline V gene has CDR1 GTSNPN and CDR2 SVGIG (reference sequence).